This T cell receptor beta chain is drawn from a study of T cells in tumors and immune-related adverse events. The CDR3 is 16 residues long. The germline CDR1 and CDR2 sequences are LGHNA and YNFKEQ. The V end was cut by 4 bases, the J end by 0 bases, with 13 bases between. Method: immunoSEQ multiplex PCR; TCRdb's copy keeps in-frame clones and lacks some. Of 20,000 to 25,000 clones detected, just over 90% appear once; the ten largest clones hold 1.1% to 1.5%. Source: lymph node tissue, taken from a patient treated with anti-PD-1 therapy. The chain uses TRBV4-2 and TRBJ1-3; D is unresolved. This TCR was recovered from a female donor with metastatic renal cell carcinoma. CDR3 protein: CASSPLTDVSGNTIYF. CDR3 nucleotides: TGTGCCAGCAGCCCACTTACAGACGTCTCTGGAAACACCATATATTTT.